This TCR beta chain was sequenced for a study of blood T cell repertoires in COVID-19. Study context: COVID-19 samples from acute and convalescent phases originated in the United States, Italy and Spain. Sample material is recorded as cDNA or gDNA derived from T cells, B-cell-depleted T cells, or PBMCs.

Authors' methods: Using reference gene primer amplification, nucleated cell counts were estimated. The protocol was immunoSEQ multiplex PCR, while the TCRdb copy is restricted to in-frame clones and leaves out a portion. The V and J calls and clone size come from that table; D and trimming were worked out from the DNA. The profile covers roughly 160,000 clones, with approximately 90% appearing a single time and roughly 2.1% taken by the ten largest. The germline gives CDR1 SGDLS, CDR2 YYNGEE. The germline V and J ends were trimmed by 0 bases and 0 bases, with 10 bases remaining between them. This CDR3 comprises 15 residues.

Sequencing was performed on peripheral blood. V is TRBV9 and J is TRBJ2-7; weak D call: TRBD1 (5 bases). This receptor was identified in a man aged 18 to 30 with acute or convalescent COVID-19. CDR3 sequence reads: CASSVAVTASYEQYF. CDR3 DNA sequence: TGTGCCAGCAGCGTAGCAGTGACAGCCTCCTACGAGCAGTACTTC.